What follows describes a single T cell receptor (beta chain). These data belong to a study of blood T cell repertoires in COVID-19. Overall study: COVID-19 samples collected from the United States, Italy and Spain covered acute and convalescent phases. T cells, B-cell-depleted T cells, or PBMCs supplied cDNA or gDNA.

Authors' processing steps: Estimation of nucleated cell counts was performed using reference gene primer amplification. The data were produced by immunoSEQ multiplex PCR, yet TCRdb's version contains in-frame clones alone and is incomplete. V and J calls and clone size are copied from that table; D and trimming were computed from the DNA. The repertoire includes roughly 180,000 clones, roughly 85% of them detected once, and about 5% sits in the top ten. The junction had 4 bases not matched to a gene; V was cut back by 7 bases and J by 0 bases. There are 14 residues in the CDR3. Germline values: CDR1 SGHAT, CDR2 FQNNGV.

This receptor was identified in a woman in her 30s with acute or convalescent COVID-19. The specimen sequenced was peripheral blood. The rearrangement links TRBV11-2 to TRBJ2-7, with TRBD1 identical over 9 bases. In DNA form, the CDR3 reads TGTGCCAGCACGCCGGGACAGGGCTCCTACGAGCAGTACTTC. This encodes CASTPGQGSYEQYF.